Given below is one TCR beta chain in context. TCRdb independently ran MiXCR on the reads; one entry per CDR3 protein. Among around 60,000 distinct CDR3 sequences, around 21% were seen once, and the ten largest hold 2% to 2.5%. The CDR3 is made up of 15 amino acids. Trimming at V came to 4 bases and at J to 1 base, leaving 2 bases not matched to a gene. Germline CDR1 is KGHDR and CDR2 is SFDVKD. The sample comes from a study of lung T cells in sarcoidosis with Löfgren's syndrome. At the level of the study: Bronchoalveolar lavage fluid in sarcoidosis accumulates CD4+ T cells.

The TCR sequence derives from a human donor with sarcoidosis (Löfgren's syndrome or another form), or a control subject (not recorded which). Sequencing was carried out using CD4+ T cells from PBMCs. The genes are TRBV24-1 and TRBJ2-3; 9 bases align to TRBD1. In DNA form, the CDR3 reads TGTGCCACCAGTGAGCGGGACAGGGGCACAGATACGCAGTATTTT. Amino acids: CATSERDRGTDTQYF.